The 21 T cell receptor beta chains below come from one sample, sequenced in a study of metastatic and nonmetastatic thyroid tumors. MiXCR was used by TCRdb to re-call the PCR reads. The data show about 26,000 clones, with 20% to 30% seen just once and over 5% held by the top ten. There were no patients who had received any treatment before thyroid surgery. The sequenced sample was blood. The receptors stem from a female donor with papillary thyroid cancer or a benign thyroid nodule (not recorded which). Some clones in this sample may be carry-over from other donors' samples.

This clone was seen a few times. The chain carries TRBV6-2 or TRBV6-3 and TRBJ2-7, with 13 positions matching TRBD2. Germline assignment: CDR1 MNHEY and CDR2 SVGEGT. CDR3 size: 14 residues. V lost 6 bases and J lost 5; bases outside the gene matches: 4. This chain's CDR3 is CASRGTSGTNEQYF. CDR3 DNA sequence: TGTGCCAGCAGGGGGACTAGCGGGACTAACGAGCAGTACTTC.

CDR3 sequence: CATSRVATSGRESTDTQYF. CDR3 in DNA: TGTGCCACCAGCAGAGTGGCGACTAGCGGGAGGGAAAGCACAGATACGCAGTATTTT. The chain has TRBV15 and TRBJ2-3; 14 bases fit TRBD2. Germline CDR1 LNHNV, CDR2 YYDKDF (reference sequence). The CDR3 extends over 19 amino acids. The V segment lost 1 base and the J segment 0 bases; nucleotides outside the gene matches: 6.

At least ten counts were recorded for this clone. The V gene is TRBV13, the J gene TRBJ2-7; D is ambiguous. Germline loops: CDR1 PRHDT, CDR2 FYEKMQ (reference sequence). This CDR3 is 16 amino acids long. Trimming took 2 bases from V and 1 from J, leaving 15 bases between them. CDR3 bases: TGTGCCAGCAGCTTAAGGCTAAAGGTGGGATCCTACGAGCAGTACTTC. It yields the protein CASSLRLKVGSYEQYF.

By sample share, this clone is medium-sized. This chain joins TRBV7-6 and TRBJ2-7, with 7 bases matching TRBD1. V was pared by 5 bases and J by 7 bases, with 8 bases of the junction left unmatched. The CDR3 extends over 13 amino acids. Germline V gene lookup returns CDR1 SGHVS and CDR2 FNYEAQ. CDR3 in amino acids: CASSPRQGREQYF. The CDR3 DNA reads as TGTGCCAGCAGCCCCAGACAGGGTCGAGAGCAGTACTTC.

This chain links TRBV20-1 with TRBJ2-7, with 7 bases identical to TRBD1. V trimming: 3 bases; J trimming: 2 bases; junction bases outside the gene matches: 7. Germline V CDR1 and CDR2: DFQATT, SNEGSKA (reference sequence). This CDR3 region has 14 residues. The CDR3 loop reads CSARPGQWTYEQYF. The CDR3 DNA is TGCAGTGCTAGGCCGGGACAGTGGACCTACGAGCAGTACTTC.

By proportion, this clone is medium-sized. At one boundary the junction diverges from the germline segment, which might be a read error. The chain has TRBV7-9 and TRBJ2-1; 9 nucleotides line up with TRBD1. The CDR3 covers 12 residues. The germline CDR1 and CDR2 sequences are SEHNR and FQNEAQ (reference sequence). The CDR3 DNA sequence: TGTGCCAGCACCGATAACAGGGGGCGAGGAATCTTC. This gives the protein CASTDNRGRGIF.

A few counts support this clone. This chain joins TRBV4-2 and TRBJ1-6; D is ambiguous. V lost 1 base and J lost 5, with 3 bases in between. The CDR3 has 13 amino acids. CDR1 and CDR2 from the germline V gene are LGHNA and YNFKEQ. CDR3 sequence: CASSQADNSPLHF. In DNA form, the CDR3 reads TGTGCCAGCAGCCAAGCAGATAATTCACCCCTCCACTTT.

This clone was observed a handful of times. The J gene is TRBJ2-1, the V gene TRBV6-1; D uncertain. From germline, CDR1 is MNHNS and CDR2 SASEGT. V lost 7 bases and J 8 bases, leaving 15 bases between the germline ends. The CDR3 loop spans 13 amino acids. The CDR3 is CASIPPGCYEQFF. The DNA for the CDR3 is TGTGCCAGCATCCCCCCCGGGTGCTATGAGCAGTTCTTC.

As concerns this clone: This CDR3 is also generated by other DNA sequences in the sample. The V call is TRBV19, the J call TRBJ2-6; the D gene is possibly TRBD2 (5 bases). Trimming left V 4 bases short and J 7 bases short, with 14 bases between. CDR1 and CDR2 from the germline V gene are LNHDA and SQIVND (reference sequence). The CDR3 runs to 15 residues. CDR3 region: CASSTRTRRANVLTF. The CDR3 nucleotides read TGTGCCAGTAGTACTCGGACTCGGCGTGCCAACGTCCTGACTTTC.

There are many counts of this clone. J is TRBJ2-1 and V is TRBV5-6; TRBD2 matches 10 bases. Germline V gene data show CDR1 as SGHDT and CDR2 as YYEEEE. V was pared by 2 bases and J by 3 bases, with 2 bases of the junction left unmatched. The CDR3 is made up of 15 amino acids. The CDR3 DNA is TGTGCCAGCAGCTTAGCGGGAGGGTTCTACAATGAGCAGTTCTTC. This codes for CASSLAGGFYNEQFF.

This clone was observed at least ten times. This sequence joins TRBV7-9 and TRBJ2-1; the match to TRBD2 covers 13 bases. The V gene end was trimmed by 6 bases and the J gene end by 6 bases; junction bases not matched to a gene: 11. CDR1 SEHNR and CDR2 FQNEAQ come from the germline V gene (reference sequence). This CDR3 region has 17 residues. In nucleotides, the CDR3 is TGTGCCAGCAGAAAACTAGCGGGAGGGCCTAGGGTCAATGAGCAGTTCTTC. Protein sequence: CASRKLAGGPRVNEQFF. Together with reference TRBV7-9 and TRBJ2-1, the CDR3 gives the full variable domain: DTGVSQNPRHKITKRGQNVTFRCDPISEHNRLYWYRQTLGQGPEFLTYFQNEAQLEKSRLLSDRFSAERPKGSFSTLEIQRTEQGDSAMYLCASRKLAGGPRVNEQFFGPGTRLTVL.

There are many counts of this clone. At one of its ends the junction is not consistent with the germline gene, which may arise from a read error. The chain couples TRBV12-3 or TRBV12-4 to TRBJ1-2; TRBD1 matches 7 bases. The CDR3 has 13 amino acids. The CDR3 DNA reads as TGTGTCAGCAGTTACAGGGGAGACTATGGCTACACCTTC. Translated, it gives CVSSYRGDYGYTF.

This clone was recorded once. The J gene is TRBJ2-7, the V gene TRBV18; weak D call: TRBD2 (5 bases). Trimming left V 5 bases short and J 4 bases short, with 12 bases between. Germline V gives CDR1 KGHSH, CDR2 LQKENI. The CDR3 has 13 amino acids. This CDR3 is CASSSGLFYEQYF. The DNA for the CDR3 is TGTGCCAGCTCATCCGGACTGTTTTACGAGCAGTACTTC. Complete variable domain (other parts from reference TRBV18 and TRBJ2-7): NAGVMQNPRHLVRRRGQEARLRCSPMKGHSHVYWYRQLPEEGLKFMVYLQKENIIDESGMPKERFSAEFPKEGPSILRIQQVVRGDSAAYFCASSSGLFYEQYFGPGTRLTVT.

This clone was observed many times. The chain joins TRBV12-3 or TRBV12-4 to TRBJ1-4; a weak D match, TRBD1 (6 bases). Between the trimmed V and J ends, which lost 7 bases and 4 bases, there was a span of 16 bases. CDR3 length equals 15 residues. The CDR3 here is CASTLGGGGNEKLFF. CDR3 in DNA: TGTGCCAGCACTCTAGGAGGGGGTGGTAATGAAAAACTGTTTTTT.

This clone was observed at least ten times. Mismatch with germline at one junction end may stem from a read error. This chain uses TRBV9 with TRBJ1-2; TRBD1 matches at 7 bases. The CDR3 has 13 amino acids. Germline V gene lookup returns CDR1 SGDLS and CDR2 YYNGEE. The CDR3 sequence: CAISPGTDYGYTF. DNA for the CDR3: TGTGCCATCAGCCCCGGGACAGATTATGGCTACACCTTC.

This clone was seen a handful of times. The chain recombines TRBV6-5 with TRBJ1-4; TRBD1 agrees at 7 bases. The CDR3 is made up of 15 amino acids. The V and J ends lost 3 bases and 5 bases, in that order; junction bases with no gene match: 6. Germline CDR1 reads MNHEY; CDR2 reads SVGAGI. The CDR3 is CASSYRDRPNEKLFF. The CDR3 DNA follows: TGTGCCAGCAGTTATAGGGACAGACCGAATGAAAAACTGTTTTTT.

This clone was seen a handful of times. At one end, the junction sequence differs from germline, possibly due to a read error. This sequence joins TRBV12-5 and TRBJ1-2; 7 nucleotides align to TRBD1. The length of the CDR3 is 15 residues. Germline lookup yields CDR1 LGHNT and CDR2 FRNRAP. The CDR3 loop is CSSVLVDRADYGYTF. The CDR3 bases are TGTTCTAGTGTTTTGGTCGACAGGGCGGACTATGGCTACACCTTC.

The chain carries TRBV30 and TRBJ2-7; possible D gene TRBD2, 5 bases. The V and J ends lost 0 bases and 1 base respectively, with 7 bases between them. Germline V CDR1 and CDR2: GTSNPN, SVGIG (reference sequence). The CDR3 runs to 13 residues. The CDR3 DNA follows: TGTGCCTGGAGTGTGGAGGCTTCCTACGAGCAGTACTTC. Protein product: CAWSVEASYEQYF.

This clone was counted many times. For the CDR3, the DNA is TGTGCCAGCAGCTTAGGGGTGGGCGGTGAAGGTCGAAACACCATATATTTT. This gives the protein CASSLGVGGEGRNTIYF. This chain links TRBV7-9 with TRBJ1-3; D uncertain. Germline V CDR1 and CDR2: SEHNR, FQNEAQ (reference sequence). This CDR3 is 17 amino acids long. V gave up 1 base and J gave up 5 bases, with 18 bases separating them.

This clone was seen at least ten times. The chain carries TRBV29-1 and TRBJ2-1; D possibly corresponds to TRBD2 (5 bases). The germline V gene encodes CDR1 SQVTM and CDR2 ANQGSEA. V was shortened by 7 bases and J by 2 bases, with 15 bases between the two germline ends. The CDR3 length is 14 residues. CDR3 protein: CSGKEGLPYNEQFF. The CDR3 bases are TGCAGCGGGAAAGAGGGATTACCCTACAATGAGCAGTTCTTC.

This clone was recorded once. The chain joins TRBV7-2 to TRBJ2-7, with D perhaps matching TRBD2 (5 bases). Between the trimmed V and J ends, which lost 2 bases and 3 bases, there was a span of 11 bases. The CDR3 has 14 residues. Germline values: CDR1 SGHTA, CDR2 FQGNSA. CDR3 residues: CASSLNKADYEQYF. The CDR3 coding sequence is TGTGCCAGCAGCTTAAATAAAGCGGACTACGAGCAGTACTTC.